This is a list of T cell receptor beta chains from one sample in a study of CD8 T cells in ankylosing spondylitis. TCRdb independently ran MiXCR on the 5' RACE reads; one entry per CDR3 protein. The table shows around 250,000 distinct CDR3 sequences, with over 8.5% occurring only once. The sample taken for sequencing was blood, either unsorted or a sorted T cell fraction (not recorded which). These receptor sequences come from a male donor with ankylosing spondylitis or in good health (not recorded which). The CDR3 runs from the conserved cysteine through the conserved F or W. Clone size is given for some rows only: seen once, a few or many times, or a class if the clone is expanded.

clone_size j_call v_call cdr3_aa
. TRBJ2-7 TRBV25-1 CASSERDRGRQYF
. TRBJ2-5 TRBV11-2 CASSLAQGGETQYF
many TRBJ1-4 TRBV12-3/TRBV12-4 CASSANLREKLFF
many TRBJ2-5 TRBV20-1 CSARASGSLGSGTQYF
. TRBJ1-5 TRBV24-1 CATSAGARQPQHF
few TRBJ2-5 TRBV28 CASSLPLGDAWGAQYF
many TRBJ2-7 TRBV12-3/TRBV12-4 CASSREDRGPEQYF
. TRBJ2-7 TRBV7-6 CASSLGPRGPLGEQYF
many TRBJ2-3 TRBV7-2 CASRSRKQGGFTDTQYF
many TRBJ1-1 TRBV20-1 CSAISPLGSTEAFF
. TRBJ2-2 TRBV7-3 CASSLTVGLAGGPGTGELFF
many TRBJ1-4 TRBV20-1 CSAEQETNEKLFF
many TRBJ2-5 TRBV11-2 CASSLGPAGQETQYF
few TRBJ2-7 TRBV5-5 CASSLGALADYEQYF
many TRBJ2-2 TRBV20-1 CSALKTASTGELFF
many TRBJ2-7 TRBV25-1 CASSGLHIEQYF
many TRBJ2-3 TRBV3-1 CASSPGTGDTQYF
. TRBJ2-1 TRBV6-1 CASSEQGPWTGDNEQFF
many TRBJ2-2 TRBV4-1 CASRRGTQGKNTGELFF
many TRBJ2-3 TRBV5-1 CASSAKRTDTQYF
few TRBJ2-3 TRBV12-3/TRBV12-4 CASSSIDRAESTDTQYF
many TRBJ2-3 TRBV5-1 CASRGDTYAQYF
many TRBJ1-2 TRBV20-1 CSAPDDSRSDYGYTF
few TRBJ2-2 TRBV29-1 CSVEERFGELFF
few TRBJ2-5 TRBV29-1 CSVPATSEETQYF
few TRBJ2-7 TRBV20-1 CSAAPPDGNYEQYF
many TRBJ2-3 TRBV20-1 CSARNPWESGGATDTQYF
. TRBJ2-2 TRBV12-3/TRBV12-4 CASSFSGVNTGELFF
. TRBJ2-2 TRBV5-1 CASSITGYGGELFF
many TRBJ2-2 TRBV5-1 CASSLLSQTGELFF
few TRBJ2-7 TRBV21-1 CASSTKGMTGSSYEQYF
many TRBJ2-7 TRBV5-8 CASSSFYEQYF
few TRBJ2-5 TRBV20-1 CSARTTGGLKTQYF
many TRBJ2-5 TRBV7-6 CASSGGGIPLAETQYF
many TRBJ2-1 TRBV10-3 CALGWGNEQFF
many TRBJ2-7 TRBV5-4 CASSLSGGRGPGTYEQYF
. TRBJ1-1 TRBV12-3/TRBV12-4 CASSFSGAGYTEAFF
many TRBJ2-7 TRBV5-8 CASSLKGASEQYF
many TRBJ1-1 TRBV12-3/TRBV12-4 CATQDRDPGGTEAFF
many TRBJ1-1 TRBV6-1 CASRQNRDGEAFF
few TRBJ1-2 TRBV2 CASIKGTGSNYGYTF